Given below is one TCR beta chain in context. The CDR3 consists of 15 residues. Trimming pared 4 bases from V and 3 bases from J, leaving 13 bases between. The germline gives CDR1 SGHNT, CDR2 YYREEE (reference sequence). TCRdb's table, derived via immunoSEQ multiplex PCR, lists solely in-frame clones and lacks some. The sample shows over 50,000 clones, 80% to 95% of them seen only once. The sample originates from a study of technical replicates of blood from a few donors. The gene calls are TRBV5-4 and TRBJ2-2, with a tentative D call TRBD2 (6 bases). This receptor was obtained from a human donor in good health. Some clones in this sample may be carry-over from other donors' samples. The sample comprised PBMCs. The CDR3 bases are TGTGCCAGCAGCCGGGGTGGGACTGACACCGGGGAGCTGTTTTTT. This sequence encodes CASSRGGTDTGELFF. The full variable domain, in which reference TRBV5-4 and TRBJ2-2 provide the parts outside the CDR3, is ETGVTQSPTHLIKTRGQQVTLRCSSQSGHNTVSWYQQALGQGPQFIFQYYREEENGRGNFPPRFSGLQFPNYSSELNVNALELDDSALYLCASSRGGTDTGELFFGEGSRLTVL.